Listed below are T cell receptor beta chains from one sample, sequenced in a study of cytomegalovirus exposure and HLA in healthy donors. Sequencing was performed with immunoSEQ multiplex PCR; in TCRdb, only in-frame clones are kept and a portion is missing. The repertoire holds over 75,000 clones, with around 80% as singletons. The source material was PBMCs. The source is a woman aged 55-69 years in good health and CMV-seronegative. CDR3s include the opening cysteine and the closing phenylalanine or tryptophan. The D gene is left open where the match is weak. Some rows mark clone size as missing; the rest say once, few, many or name a class of expanded clone.

V gene	J gene	clone size	D gene	CDR3 DNA	CDR3 protein
TRBV10-1	TRBJ2-5	NA	TRBD2	TGCGCCAGCAGCCCCGGGACTAGCGGTTACGCGGAGACCCAGTACTTC	CASSPGTSGYAETQYF
TRBV9	TRBJ1-1	once	TRBD1	TGTGCCAGCAGCTCTCGATCAGGGGGTATGGCTGAAGCTTTCTTT	CASSSRSGGMAEAFF
TRBV5-4	TRBJ1-1	NA	TRBD1	TGTGCCAGTAAAGTCCCACAGGGGCCCGAAGCTTTCTTT	CASKVPQGPEAFF
TRBV28	TRBJ1-5	NA	TRBD1	TGTGCCAGCAGTCTTGACAGGGGGAATCAGCCCCAGCATTTT	CASSLDRGNQPQHF
TRBV4-1	TRBJ2-1	few	NA	TGCGCCAGCAGCCAGACCTCGACTAGCTCCTACAATGAGCAGTTCTTC	CASSQTSTSSYNEQFF
TRBV6-1	TRBJ1-5	NA	NA	TGTGCCAGCAGAGGATTACAGGGAGCGAATCAGCCCCAGCATTTT	CASRGLQGANQPQHF
TRBV5-4	TRBJ2-3	NA	NA	TGTGCCAGCAGCTTCAGTTCCGGGGGGCGAGGAGATACGCAGTATTTT	CASSFSSGGRGDTQYF
TRBV6-5	TRBJ2-3	NA	TRBD2	TGTGCCAGCAGGTCTAGCGGGACTCGCACAGATACGCAGTATTTT	CASRSSGTRTDTQYF
TRBV5-1	TRBJ1-2	NA	TRBD1	TGCGCCAGCAGTCTCCTCGGGACAGGCTATGGCTACACCTTC	CASSLLGTGYGYTF
TRBV7-9	TRBJ1-5	NA	TRBD1	TGTGCCAGCAGCGCAACGGGACAGAACAATCAGCCCCAGCATTTT	CASSATGQNNQPQHF
TRBV30	TRBJ1-3	NA	TRBD1	TGTGCCTGGGAGGGGGCTGGTGGAAACACCATATATTTT	CAWEGAGGNTIYF
TRBV28	TRBJ2-1	NA	NA	TGTGCCAGCAAAAGAGTAGGGCAGGGGCTAGCAGTGAATGAGCAGTTCTTC	CASKRVGQGLAVNEQFF
TRBV5-1	TRBJ1-4	NA	NA	TGCGCCAGCAGCTTGGGTCCAGGGGCGGATGAAAAACTGTTTTTT	CASSLGPGADEKLFF
TRBV19	TRBJ1-1	NA	TRBD1	TGTGCCAGTAGTATAGGGGGGAAAGACAGGGGAAGGGGCACTGAAGCTTTCTTT	CASSIGGKDRGRGTEAFF
TRBV30	TRBJ2-2	NA	TRBD1	TGTGCCTGGTCATACAGGGGAAGGGCGGGCACCGGGGAGCTGTTTTTT	CAWSYRGRAGTGELFF
TRBV5-1	TRBJ2-5	NA	NA	TGCGCCAGCAGAATGGGAGGTCAAGAGACCCAGTACTTC	CASRMGGQETQYF
TRBV6-6	TRBJ1-4	NA	NA	TGTGCCAGCGCAGGGGCAACTAATGAAAAACTGTTTTTT	CASAGATNEKLFF
TRBV5-1	TRBJ1-2	NA	NA	TGCGCCAGCAGCTCACAGGACAGCGACCTTTATGGCTACACCTTC	CASSSQDSDLYGYTF
TRBV10-2	TRBJ2-5	NA	NA	TGCGCCAGCAGTGAGTCGACTGTCGGGACCCAGTACTTC	CASSESTVGTQYF
TRBV5-8	TRBJ1-5	NA	NA	TGTGCCAGCAGTCATCAGGGATATAGCAATCAGCCCCAGCATTTT	CASSHQGYSNQPQHF
TRBV9	TRBJ1-5	NA	NA	TGTGCCAGCAGCGCGGGGGGTAGCCTCCAGCCCCAGCATTTT	CASSAGGSLQPQHF
TRBV5-6	TRBJ2-7	few	NA	TGTGCCAGCAGCTTGGAGGGCGGGTACTCCTACGAGCAGTACTTC	CASSLEGGYSYEQYF
TRBV18	TRBJ1-3	few	TRBD1	TGTGCCAGCTCTCAACAGGGGGCGGAAGGAAACACCATATATTTT	CASSQQGAEGNTIYF
TRBV19	TRBJ1-5	NA	NA	TGTGCCAGTAAATTGGCAGGGTGGAACAATCAGCCCCAGCATTTT	CASKLAGWNNQPQHF
TRBV30	TRBJ2-7	few	NA	TGTGCCTGGTCCTCCGCAGGGTTCGAGCAGTACTTC	CAWSSAGFEQYF
TRBV7-8	TRBJ2-5	few	NA	TGTGCCAGCGCGACAGGGACTCGCTTACAAGAGACCCAGTACTTC	CASATGTRLQETQYF
TRBV4-1	TRBJ2-7	NA	NA	TGCGCCAGCAGCCAAGAACAGATCTCCTACGAGCAGTACTTC	CASSQEQISYEQYF
TRBV9	TRBJ2-5	NA	NA	TGTGCCAGCAGCCCTCAGGGAGAGACCCAGTACTTC	CASSPQGETQYF
TRBV27	TRBJ2-7	NA	TRBD1	TGTGCCAGCAGTTTAAGAACCCCGGGACAGGGCTCCTACGAGCAGTACTTC	CASSLRTPGQGSYEQYF
TRBV27	TRBJ2-5	NA	NA	TGTGCCAGCAGTTGGGCGGGCCGGAGAGGGACCCAGTACTTC	CASSWAGRRGTQYF
TRBV6-1	TRBJ2-7	NA	NA	TGTGCCAGCAGCCGGACACTCTACGAGCAGTACTTC	CASSRTLYEQYF
TRBV4-3	TRBJ2-7	NA	NA	TGCGCCAGCAGCCAAGATCGGACCAGCGGTATAGCCTACGAGCAGTACTTC	CASSQDRTSGIAYEQYF
TRBV20-1	TRBJ1-2	few	NA	TGCAGTGCCGCCCAGGGCTATGGCTACACCTTC	CSAAQGYGYTF
TRBV29-1	TRBJ2-2	NA	TRBD2	TGCAGCGTCCTGACTAGCGGGAGAGCCGGGGAGCTGTTTTTT	CSVLTSGRAGELFF
TRBV6-5	TRBJ1-4	NA	TRBD1	TGTGCCAGCAGTTACCTTACAGGGGCGGATGAAAAACTGTTTTTT	CASSYLTGADEKLFF
TRBV15	TRBJ2-3	once	NA	TGTGCCACCAGCAGAGAGGGGGGGCAAAACACAGATACGCAGTATTTT	CATSREGGQNTDTQYF
TRBV6-5	TRBJ1-2	once	TRBD1	TGTGCCAGCAGTCGAGACAGGGCTAACTATGGCTACACCTTC	CASSRDRANYGYTF
TRBV5-8	TRBJ2-5	NA	TRBD1	TGTGCCAGCAGCTGGGACAGACAAGAGACCCAGTACTTC	CASSWDRQETQYF
TRBV5-6	TRBJ1-2	NA	NA	TGTGCCAGCAGCTTTATCAGCGGGGCTAACTATGGCTACACCTTC	CASSFISGANYGYTF
TRBV18	TRBJ2-7	NA	NA	TGCGCCAGCTCTGTGAGCCCCTACGAGCAGTACTTC	CASSVSPYEQYF
TRBV27	TRBJ2-3	NA	TRBD1	TGTGCCAGCAGTTTGTCCGGACAGGTCGGCACAGATACGCAGTATTTT	CASSLSGQVGTDTQYF
TRBV30	TRBJ2-2	NA	NA	TGTGCCTGGAGTAGATTTTCCAGAATCACCGGGGAGCTGTTTTTT	CAWSRFSRITGELFF
TRBV30	TRBJ2-7	few	NA	TGTGCCTGGAGAAAGGGGATCGACGAGCAGTACTTC	CAWRKGIDEQYF
TRBV7-9	TRBJ2-5	NA	TRBD1	TGTGCCAGCAGTCGGGACAGTCGGCAGACCCAGTACTTC	CASSRDSRQTQYF
TRBV6-1	TRBJ1-1	NA	NA	TGTGCCAGCACTACGACAGGGAACACTGAAGCTTTCTTT	CASTTTGNTEAFF
TRBV6-1	TRBJ1-5	NA	NA	TGTGCCAGCAGTGAAGCTACAAATAGCAATCAGCCCCAGCATTTT	CASSEATNSNQPQHF
TRBV4-2	TRBJ1-4	NA	NA	TGTGCCAGCAGCCAACTCTATGGGGGGGAGAATGAAAAACTGTTTTTT	CASSQLYGGENEKLFF
TRBV19	TRBJ1-1	NA	TRBD1	TGTGCCAGTAGTAAGGACAGGGGGAACACTGAAGCTTTCTTT	CASSKDRGNTEAFF
TRBV29-1	TRBJ1-1	NA	NA	TGCAGCGTTGAAGAGGGAGGGGGCACTGAAGCTTTCTTT	CSVEEGGGTEAFF
TRBV5-1	TRBJ2-3	NA	NA	TGCGCCAGCAACCCGGCAGCTGTGGCGAATAGGGGAGATACGCAGTATTTT	CASNPAAVANRGDTQYF
TRBV6-5	TRBJ1-2	NA	TRBD1	TGTGCCAGCAGTTACTCTGGACAGGGAAACTATGGCTACACCTTC	CASSYSGQGNYGYTF
TRBV4-1	TRBJ1-2	NA	NA	TGCGCCAGCAGCCAAGCCTCGGGGTCCTATGGCTACACCTTC	CASSQASGSYGYTF
TRBV5-1	TRBJ2-3	NA	NA	TGCGCCAGCAGCTTGAGCCGCACTAGCACAGATACGCAGTATTTT	CASSLSRTSTDTQYF